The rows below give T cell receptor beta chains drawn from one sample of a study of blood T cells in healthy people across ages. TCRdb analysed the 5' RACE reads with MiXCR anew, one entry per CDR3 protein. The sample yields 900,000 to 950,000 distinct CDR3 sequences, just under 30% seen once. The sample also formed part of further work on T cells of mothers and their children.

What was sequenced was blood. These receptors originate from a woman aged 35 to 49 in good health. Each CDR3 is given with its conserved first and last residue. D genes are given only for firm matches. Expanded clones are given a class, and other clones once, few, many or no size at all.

CDR3 DNA: TGTGCCAGCAGCTTCCGGGAGGGGGCCAACGTCCTGACTTTC
CDR3 protein: CASSFREGANVLTF
D gene: .
J gene: TRBJ2-6
V gene: TRBV13
clone size: many

CDR3 DNA: TGTGCCAGCTCACCACTGCGGGCGGTAGGGCTGAACACTGAAGCTTTCTTT
CDR3 protein: CASSPLRAVGLNTEAFF
D gene: .
J gene: TRBJ1-1
V gene: TRBV18
clone size: .

CDR3 DNA: TGCAGCGTTGTACACGCGGATGGCTACACCTTC
CDR3 protein: CSVVHADGYTF
D gene: .
J gene: TRBJ1-2
V gene: TRBV29-1
clone size: many

CDR3 DNA: TGTGCCAGCAGCTTTGGGACTAGCGGGGTCAACGCGCAGTTCTTC
CDR3 protein: CASSFGTSGVNAQFF
D gene: TRBD2
J gene: TRBJ2-1
V gene: TRBV3-1
clone size: few

CDR3 DNA: TGTGCCAGCAGCCAAGATCCCAGGACCAATGAGCAGTTCTTC
CDR3 protein: CASSQDPRTNEQFF
D gene: .
J gene: TRBJ2-1
V gene: TRBV4-2
clone size: .

CDR3 DNA: TGTGCCAGCAGCATGCAGACAGGGGGCCCAGATACGCAGTATTTT
CDR3 protein: CASSMQTGGPDTQYF
D gene: TRBD1
J gene: TRBJ2-3
V gene: TRBV7-2
clone size: few

CDR3 DNA: TGTGCCAGCAGCCGCTATGAGGGCACAGATACGCAGTATTTT
CDR3 protein: CASSRYEGTDTQYF
D gene: .
J gene: TRBJ2-3
V gene: TRBV5-4
clone size: few

CDR3 DNA: TGTGCTAGTGCCATACAGGGGGACACTGAAGCTTTCTTT
CDR3 protein: CASAIQGDTEAFF
D gene: TRBD1
J gene: TRBJ1-1
V gene: TRBV12-5
clone size: .

CDR3 DNA: TGTGCCAGCAGTTTTGGCACCGGGGAGCTGTTTTTT
CDR3 protein: CASSFGTGELFF
D gene: .
J gene: TRBJ2-2
V gene: TRBV12-3/TRBV12-4
clone size: many

CDR3 DNA: TGTGCCAGCAGCTTAGCGACAGGATATCCCTATGGCTACACCTTC
CDR3 protein: CASSLATGYPYGYTF
D gene: .
J gene: TRBJ1-2
V gene: TRBV7-9
clone size: .

CDR3 DNA: TGCAGCGTCCGAGGAGACGACACTGAAGCTTTCTTT
CDR3 protein: CSVRGDDTEAFF
D gene: .
J gene: TRBJ1-1
V gene: TRBV29-1
clone size: few

CDR3 DNA: TGTGCCAGCCGGCCGAACACCGGGGAGCTGTTTTTT
CDR3 protein: CASRPNTGELFF
D gene: .
J gene: TRBJ2-2
V gene: TRBV2
clone size: few

CDR3 DNA: TGTGCCAGCAGCCCATTCATAATGCACGACGAGCAGTACTTC
CDR3 protein: CASSPFIMHDEQYF
D gene: .
J gene: TRBJ2-7
V gene: TRBV7-2
clone size: .

CDR3 DNA: TGTGCCAGCAGCCCTGGCGTGGGGAATGGGGCCAACGTCCTGACTTTC
CDR3 protein: CASSPGVGNGANVLTF
D gene: .
J gene: TRBJ2-6
V gene: TRBV11-2
clone size: few

CDR3 DNA: TGTGCCAGCAGTATCCCCAGAAGCTCCTATAATTCACCCCTCCACTTT
CDR3 protein: CASSIPRSSYNSPLHF
D gene: .
J gene: TRBJ1-6
V gene: TRBV12-3/TRBV12-4
clone size: few

CDR3 DNA: TGTGCCAGCAGCCAAGATGGGACTAGCGGGGGGAATGAGCAGTTCTTC
CDR3 protein: CASSQDGTSGGNEQFF
D gene: TRBD2
J gene: TRBJ2-1
V gene: TRBV4-2
clone size: medium-sized

CDR3 DNA: TGTGCCAGCAGTATACAGGGGCCGACCATCACCGGGGAGCTGTTTTTT
CDR3 protein: CASSIQGPTITGELFF
D gene: TRBD1
J gene: TRBJ2-2
V gene: TRBV27
clone size: few

CDR3 DNA: TGCAGTGCTAGATGGGGACAGGGGCTCACTGAAGCTTTCTTT
CDR3 protein: CSARWGQGLTEAFF
D gene: TRBD1
J gene: TRBJ1-1
V gene: TRBV20-1
clone size: few

CDR3 DNA: TGTGCCAGCAGCTTAAGAGATGGTTTGGGGGGGCACGAGCAGTACTTC
CDR3 protein: CASSLRDGLGGHEQYF
D gene: .
J gene: TRBJ2-7
V gene: TRBV7-8
clone size: .

CDR3 DNA: TGTGCCAGCAGTTACGACCTTAGGGGGGGGCGGCCCACAGATACGCAGTATTTT
CDR3 protein: CASSYDLRGGRPTDTQYF
D gene: .
J gene: TRBJ2-3
V gene: TRBV6-2/TRBV6-3
clone size: few

CDR3 DNA: TGTGCCAGCAGTGAAGGGGTTGGGCCTGAAGCTTTCTTT
CDR3 protein: CASSEGVGPEAFF
D gene: .
J gene: TRBJ1-1
V gene: TRBV2
clone size: few

CDR3 DNA: TGCAGTGCTAGAGAACGGGGGGGCAAGTACGAGCAGTACTTC
CDR3 protein: CSARERGGKYEQYF
D gene: TRBD2
J gene: TRBJ2-7
V gene: TRBV20-1
clone size: few

CDR3 DNA: TGCAGTGCCGCCCCCACAGGGGGCCCTGGCGAGCAGTACTTC
CDR3 protein: CSAAPTGGPGEQYF
D gene: TRBD1
J gene: TRBJ2-7
V gene: TRBV20-1
clone size: many

CDR3 DNA: TGTGCCAGCTCACCCCAAGCGGGGTTTGAGCAGTTCTTC
CDR3 protein: CASSPQAGFEQFF
D gene: TRBD2
J gene: TRBJ2-1
V gene: TRBV18
clone size: few

CDR3 DNA: TGCAGTGCTGCGCGGACAGCCCGAGATACGCAGTATTTT
CDR3 protein: CSAARTARDTQYF
D gene: .
J gene: TRBJ2-3
V gene: TRBV20-1
clone size: few

CDR3 DNA: TGCAGCGTTGTAGGGCTACCTAACACTGAAGCTTTCTTT
CDR3 protein: CSVVGLPNTEAFF
D gene: .
J gene: TRBJ1-1
V gene: TRBV29-1
clone size: .

CDR3 DNA: TGCGCCAGCAGCGCTGACGCGCTCCTCCACTTT
CDR3 protein: CASSADALLHF
D gene: .
J gene: TRBJ1-6
V gene: TRBV5-1
clone size: few

CDR3 DNA: TGTGCTAGTGGTTTGATTGGCCTAGCGGGGGCGGGTAATGAGCAGTTCTTC
CDR3 protein: CASGLIGLAGAGNEQFF
D gene: TRBD2
J gene: TRBJ2-1
V gene: TRBV12-5
clone size: few

CDR3 DNA: TGCAGCGTTGAAGATCCGAAAGGGGGCTCTGGCTACACCTTC
CDR3 protein: CSVEDPKGGSGYTF
D gene: TRBD1
J gene: TRBJ1-2
V gene: TRBV29-1
clone size: .